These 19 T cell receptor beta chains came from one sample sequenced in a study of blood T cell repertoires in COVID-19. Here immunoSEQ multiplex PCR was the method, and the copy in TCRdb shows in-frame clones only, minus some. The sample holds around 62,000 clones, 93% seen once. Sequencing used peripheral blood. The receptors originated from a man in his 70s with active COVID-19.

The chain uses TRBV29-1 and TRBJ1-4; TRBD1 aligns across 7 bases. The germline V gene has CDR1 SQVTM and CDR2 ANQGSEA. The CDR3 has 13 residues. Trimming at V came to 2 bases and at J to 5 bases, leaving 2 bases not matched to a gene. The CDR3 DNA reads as TGCAGCGTTGAAAGGGACAGCAATGAAAAACTGTTTTTT. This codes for CSVERDSNEKLFF.

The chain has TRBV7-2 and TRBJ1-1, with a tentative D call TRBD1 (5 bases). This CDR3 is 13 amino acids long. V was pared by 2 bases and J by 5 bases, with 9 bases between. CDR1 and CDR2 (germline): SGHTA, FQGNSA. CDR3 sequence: CASSLRRGTEAFF. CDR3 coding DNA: TGTGCCAGCAGCTTAAGGAGGGGTACTGAAGCTTTCTTT.

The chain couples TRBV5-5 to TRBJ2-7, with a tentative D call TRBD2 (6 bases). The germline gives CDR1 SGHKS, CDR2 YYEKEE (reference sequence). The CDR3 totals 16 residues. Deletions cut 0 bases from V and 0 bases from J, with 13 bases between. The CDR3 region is CASSLAGTPSSYEQYV. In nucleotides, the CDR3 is TGTGCCAGCAGCTTGGCCGGGACTCCAAGCTCCTACGAGCAGTACGTC.

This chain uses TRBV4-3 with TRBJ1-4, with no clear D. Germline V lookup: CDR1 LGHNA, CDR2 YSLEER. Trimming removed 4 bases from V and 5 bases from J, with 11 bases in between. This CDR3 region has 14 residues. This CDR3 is CASSPRTGNEKLFF. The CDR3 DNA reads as TGCGCCAGCAGCCCCCGGACGGGAAATGAAAAACTGTTTTTT.

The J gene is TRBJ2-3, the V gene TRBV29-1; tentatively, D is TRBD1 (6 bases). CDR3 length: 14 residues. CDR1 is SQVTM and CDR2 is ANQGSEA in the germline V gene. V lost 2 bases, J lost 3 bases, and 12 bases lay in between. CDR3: CSVELPTGTDTQYF. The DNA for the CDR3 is TGCAGCGTTGAACTGCCGACAGGTACAGATACGCAGTATTTT.

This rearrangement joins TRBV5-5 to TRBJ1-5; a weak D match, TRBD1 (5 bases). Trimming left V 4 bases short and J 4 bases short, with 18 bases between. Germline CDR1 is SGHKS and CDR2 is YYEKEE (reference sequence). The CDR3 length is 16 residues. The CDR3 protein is CASSPTGVGPNQPQHF. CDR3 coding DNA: TGTGCCAGCAGCCCTACGGGGGTAGGCCCAAATCAGCCCCAGCATTTT.

The DNA of the CDR3 is TGTGCCAGCAGCTTAGAGTTGGGCTACGGCTACACCTTC. Translated: CASSLELGYGYTF. The genes are TRBV7-8 and TRBJ1-2; no clear D gene. Between the trimmed V and J ends, which lost 1 base and 8 bases, there was a span of 11 bases. CDR1 SGHVS and CDR2 FQNEAQ come from the germline V gene. This CDR3 comprises 13 residues.

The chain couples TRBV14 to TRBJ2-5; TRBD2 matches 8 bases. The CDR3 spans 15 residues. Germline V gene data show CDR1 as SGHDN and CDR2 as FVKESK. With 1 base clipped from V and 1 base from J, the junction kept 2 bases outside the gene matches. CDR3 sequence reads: CASSQAAGAQETQYF. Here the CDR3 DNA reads TGTGCCAGCAGCCAAGCAGCGGGGGCCCAAGAGACCCAGTACTTC.

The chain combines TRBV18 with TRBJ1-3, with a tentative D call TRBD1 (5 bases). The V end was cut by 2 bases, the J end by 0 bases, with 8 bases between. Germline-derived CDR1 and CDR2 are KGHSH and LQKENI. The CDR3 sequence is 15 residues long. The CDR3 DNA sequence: TGTGCCAGCTCACCAAGACAGACCTCTGGAAACACCATATATTTT. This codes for CASSPRQTSGNTIYF.

DNA of the CDR3: TGCGCCAGCAGTACGGACAGGGGGTCTTTGAACACTGAAGCTTTCTTT. As protein: CASSTDRGSLNTEAFF. The V gene is TRBV4-1, the J gene TRBJ1-1, with 10 bases fitting TRBD1. J gave up 0 bases and V 6 bases, and 7 bases lay outside the gene matches. Germline CDR1 MGHRA, CDR2 YSYEKL. CDR3 size: 16 residues.

Here the CDR3 reads CASSEPVGDYTF. In DNA form, the CDR3 reads TGTGCCAGCAGTGAACCAGTGGGAGACTACACCTTC. V is TRBV2 and J is TRBJ1-2; D remains ambiguous. In germline, CDR1 is SNHLY, CDR2 FYNNEI. The CDR3 runs 12 residues. V shed 2 bases and J shed 10 bases, with 11 bases lying between them. The whole variable domain, filled in from reference TRBV2 and TRBJ1-2, reads EPEVTQTPSHQVTQMGQEVILRCVPISNHLYFYWYRQILGQKVEFLVSFYNNEISEKSEIFDDQFSVERPDGSNFTLKIRSTKLEDSAMYFCASSEPVGDYTFGSGTRLTVV.

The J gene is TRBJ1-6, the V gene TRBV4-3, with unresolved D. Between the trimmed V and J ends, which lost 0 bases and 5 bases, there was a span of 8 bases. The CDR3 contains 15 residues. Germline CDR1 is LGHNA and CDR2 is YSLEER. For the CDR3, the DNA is TGCGCCAGCAGCCAAGATTTCACAGATAATTCACCCCTCCACTTT. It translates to CASSQDFTDNSPLHF.

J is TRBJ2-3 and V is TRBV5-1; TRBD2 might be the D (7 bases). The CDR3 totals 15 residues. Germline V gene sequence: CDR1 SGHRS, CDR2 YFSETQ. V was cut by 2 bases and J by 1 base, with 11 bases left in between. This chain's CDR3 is CASSFGGPGTDTQYF. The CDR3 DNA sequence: TGCGCCAGCAGCTTCGGGGGGCCTGGCACAGATACGCAGTATTTT.

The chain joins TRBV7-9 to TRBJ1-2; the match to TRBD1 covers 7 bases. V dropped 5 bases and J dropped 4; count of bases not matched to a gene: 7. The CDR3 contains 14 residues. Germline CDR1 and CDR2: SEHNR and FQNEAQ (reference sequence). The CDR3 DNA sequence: TGTGCCAGCAGCCCCCAGACAGGGCTCTATGGCTACACCTTC. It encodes CASSPQTGLYGYTF. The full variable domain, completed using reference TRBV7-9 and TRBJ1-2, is DTGVSQNPRHKITKRGQNVTFRCDPISEHNRLYWYRQTLGQGPEFLTYFQNEAQLEKSRLLSDRFSAERPKGSFSTLEIQRTEQGDSAMYLCASSPQTGLYGYTFGSGTRLTVV.

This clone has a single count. The CDR3 loop reads CASSEQGTSTDTQYF. CDR3 bases: TGCGCCAGCAGTGAACAGGGCACTAGCACAGATACGCAGTATTTT. The chain employs TRBV10-2 and TRBJ2-3, with D possibly matching TRBD1 (6 bases). The CDR3 spans 15 residues. Germline V gene lookup returns CDR1 WSHSY and CDR2 SAAADI. V lost 3 bases and J 0 bases, leaving 10 bases between the germline ends.

The CDR3 bases are TGTGCCAGCAGCCAAGAGGGACTAGCGGGGGGGAGTAGGGTCTACAATGAGCAGTTCTTC. It is translated as CASSQEGLAGGSRVYNEQFF. The V and J genes are TRBV4-2 and TRBJ2-1; 16 positions match TRBD2. V was pared by 0 bases and J by 3 bases, with 8 bases of the junction left unmatched. Germline V lookup: CDR1 LGHNA, CDR2 YNFKEQ. This CDR3 spans 20 amino acids.

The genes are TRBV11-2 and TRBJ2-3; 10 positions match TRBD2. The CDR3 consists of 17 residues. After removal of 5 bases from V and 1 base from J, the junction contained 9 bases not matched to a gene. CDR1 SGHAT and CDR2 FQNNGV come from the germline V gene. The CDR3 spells CASSLRLAGVGTDTQYF. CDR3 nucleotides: TGTGCCAGCAGCCTCCGCCTAGCGGGGGTTGGCACAGATACGCAGTATTTT.

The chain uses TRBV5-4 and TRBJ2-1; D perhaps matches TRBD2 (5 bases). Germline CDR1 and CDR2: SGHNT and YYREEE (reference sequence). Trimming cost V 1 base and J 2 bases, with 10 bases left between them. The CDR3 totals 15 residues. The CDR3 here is CASSLRGNTYNEQFF. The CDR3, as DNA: TGTGCCAGCAGCTTGCGGGGAAACACCTACAATGAGCAGTTCTTC.

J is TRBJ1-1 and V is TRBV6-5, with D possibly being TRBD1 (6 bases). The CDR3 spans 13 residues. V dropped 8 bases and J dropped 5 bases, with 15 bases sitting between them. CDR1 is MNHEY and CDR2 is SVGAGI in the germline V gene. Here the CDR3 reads CASGTTGTTEAFF. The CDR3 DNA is TGTGCCAGCGGAACCACAGGGACGACTGAAGCTTTCTTT.